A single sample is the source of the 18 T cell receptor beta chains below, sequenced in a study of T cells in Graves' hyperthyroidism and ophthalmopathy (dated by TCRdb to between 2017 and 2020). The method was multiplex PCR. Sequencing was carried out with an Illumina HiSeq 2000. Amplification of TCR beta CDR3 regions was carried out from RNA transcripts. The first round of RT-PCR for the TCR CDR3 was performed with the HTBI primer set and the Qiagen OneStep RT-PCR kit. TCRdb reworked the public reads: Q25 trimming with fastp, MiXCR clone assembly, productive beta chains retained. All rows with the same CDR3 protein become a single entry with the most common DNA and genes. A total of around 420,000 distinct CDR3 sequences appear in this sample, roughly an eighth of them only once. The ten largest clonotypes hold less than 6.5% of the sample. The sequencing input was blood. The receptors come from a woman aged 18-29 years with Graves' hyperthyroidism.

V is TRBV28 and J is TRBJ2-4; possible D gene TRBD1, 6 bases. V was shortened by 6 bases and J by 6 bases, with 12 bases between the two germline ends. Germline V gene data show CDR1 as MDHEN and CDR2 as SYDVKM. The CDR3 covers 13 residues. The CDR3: CASRQGSRNIQYF. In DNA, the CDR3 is TGTGCCAGCAGGCAGGGGAGCAGAAACATTCAGTACTTC.

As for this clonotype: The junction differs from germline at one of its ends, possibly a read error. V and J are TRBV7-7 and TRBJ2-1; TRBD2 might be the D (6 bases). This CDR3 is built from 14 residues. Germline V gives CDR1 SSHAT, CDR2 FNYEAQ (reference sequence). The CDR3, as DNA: TGTGCTAGCAGGGACTCACTTACCTACAATGAGCAGTTCTTC. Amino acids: CASRDSLTYNEQFF. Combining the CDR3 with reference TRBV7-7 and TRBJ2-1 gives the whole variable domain GAGVSQSPRYKVTKRGQDVTLRCDPISSHATLYWYQQALGQGPEFLTYFNYEAQPDKSGLPSDRFSAERPEGSISTLTIQRTEQRDSAMYRCASRDSLTYNEQFFGPGTRLTVL.

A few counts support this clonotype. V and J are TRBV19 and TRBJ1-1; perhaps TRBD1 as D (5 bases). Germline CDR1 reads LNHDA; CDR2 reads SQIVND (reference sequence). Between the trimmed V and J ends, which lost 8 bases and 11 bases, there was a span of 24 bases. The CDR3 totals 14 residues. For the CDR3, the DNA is TGTGCCAGTGGAGGCCTCGATGCTGTACGGGGGGCTTTCTTT. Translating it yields CASGGLDAVRGAFF. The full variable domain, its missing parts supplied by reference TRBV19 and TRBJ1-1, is DGGITQSPKYLFRKEGQNVTLSCEQNLNHDAMYWYRQDPGQGLRLIYYSQIVNDFQKGDIAEGYSVSREKKESFPLTVTSAQKNPTAFYLCASGGLDAVRGAFFGQGTRLTVV.

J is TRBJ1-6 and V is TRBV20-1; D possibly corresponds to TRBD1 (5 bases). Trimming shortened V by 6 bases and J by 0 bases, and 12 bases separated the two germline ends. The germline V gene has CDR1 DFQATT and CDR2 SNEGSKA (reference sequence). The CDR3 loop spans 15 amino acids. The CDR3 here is CSAPTGGSYNSPLHF. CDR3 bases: TGCAGTGCCCCCACGGGGGGCTCCTATAATTCACCCCTCCACTTT.

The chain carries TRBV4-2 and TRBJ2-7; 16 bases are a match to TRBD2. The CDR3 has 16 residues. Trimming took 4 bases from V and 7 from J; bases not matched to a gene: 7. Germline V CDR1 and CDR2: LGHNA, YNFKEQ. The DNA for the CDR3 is TGTGCCAGCAGCCGGGGGACTAGCGGGAGGGAGGTTGAGCAGTACTTC. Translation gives CASSRGTSGREVEQYF.

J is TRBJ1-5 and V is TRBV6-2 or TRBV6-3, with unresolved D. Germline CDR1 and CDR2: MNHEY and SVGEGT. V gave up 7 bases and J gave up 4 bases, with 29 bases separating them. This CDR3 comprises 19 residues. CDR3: CASNPDWAAASRGNQPQHF. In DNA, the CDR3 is TGTGCCAGCAACCCCGACTGGGCAGCTGCCTCTCGAGGTAATCAGCCCCAGCATTTT.

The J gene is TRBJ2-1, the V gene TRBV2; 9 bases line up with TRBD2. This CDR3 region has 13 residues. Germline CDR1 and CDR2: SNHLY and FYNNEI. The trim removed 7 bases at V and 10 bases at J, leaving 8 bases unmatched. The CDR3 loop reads CASTLAGPDEQFF. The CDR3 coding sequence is TGTGCCAGCACCCTAGCGGGGCCCGACGAGCAGTTCTTC.

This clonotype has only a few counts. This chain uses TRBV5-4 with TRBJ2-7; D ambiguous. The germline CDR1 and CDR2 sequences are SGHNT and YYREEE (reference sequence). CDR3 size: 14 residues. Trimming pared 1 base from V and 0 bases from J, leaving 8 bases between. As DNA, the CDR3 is TGTGCCAGCAGCTTGCCTGAAGGCTCCTACGAGCAGTACTTC. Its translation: CASSLPEGSYEQYF.

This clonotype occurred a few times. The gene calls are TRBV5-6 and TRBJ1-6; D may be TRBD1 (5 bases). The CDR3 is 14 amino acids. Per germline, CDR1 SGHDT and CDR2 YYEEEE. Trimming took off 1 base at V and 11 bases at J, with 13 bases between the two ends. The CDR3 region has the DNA TGTGCCAGCAGCTTGTCCGGGACGACCCCACCCCTCCACTTT. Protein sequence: CASSLSGTTPPLHF.

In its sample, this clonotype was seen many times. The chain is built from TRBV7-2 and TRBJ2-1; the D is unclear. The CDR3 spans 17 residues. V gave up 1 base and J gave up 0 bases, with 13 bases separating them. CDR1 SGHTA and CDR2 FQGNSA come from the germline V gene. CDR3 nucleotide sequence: TGTGCCAGCAGCTTAGTAGGCAGTACAAGCTCCTACAATGAGCAGTTCTTC. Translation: CASSLVGSTSSYNEQFF.

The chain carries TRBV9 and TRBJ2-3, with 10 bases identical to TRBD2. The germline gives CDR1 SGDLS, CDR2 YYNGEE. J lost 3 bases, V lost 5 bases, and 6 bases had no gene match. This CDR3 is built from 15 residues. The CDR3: CASSPSGSRTDTQYF. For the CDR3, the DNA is TGTGCCAGCAGTCCTAGCGGGAGCCGGACAGATACGCAGTATTTT.

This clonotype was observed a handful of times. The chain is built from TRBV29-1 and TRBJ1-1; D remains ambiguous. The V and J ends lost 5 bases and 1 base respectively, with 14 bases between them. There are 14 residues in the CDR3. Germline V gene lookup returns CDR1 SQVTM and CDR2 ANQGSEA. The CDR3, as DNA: TGCAGCGTTCTGGCGTTAAAAGGGAACACTGAAGCTTTCTTT. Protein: CSVLALKGNTEAFF.

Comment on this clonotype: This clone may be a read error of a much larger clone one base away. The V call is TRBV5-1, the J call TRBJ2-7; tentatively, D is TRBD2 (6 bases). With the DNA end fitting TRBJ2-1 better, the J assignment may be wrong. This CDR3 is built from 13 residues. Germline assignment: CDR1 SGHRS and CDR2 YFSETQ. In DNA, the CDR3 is TGCGCCAGCAGCTTTGCCGGGAGCTACGAGCAGTTCTTC. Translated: CASSFAGSYEQFF.

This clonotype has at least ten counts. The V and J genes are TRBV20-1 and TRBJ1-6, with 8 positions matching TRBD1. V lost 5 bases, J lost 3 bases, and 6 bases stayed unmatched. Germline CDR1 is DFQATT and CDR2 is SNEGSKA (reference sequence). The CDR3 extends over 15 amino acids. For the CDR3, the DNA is TGCAGTGCTCCGGACAGGGCCGGCTATAATTCACCCCTCCACTTT. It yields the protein CSAPDRAGYNSPLHF.

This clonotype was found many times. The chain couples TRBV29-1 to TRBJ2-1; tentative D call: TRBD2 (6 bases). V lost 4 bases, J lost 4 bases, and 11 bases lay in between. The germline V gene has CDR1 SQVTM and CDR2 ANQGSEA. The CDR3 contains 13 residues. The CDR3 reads CSVGRDPYNEQFF. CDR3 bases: TGCAGCGTTGGGAGGGACCCTTACAATGAGCAGTTCTTC.

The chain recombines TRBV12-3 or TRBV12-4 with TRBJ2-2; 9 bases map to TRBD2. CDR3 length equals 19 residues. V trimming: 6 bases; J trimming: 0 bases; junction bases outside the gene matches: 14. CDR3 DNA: TGTGCCAGCAGAAAAACGTTCCTAGCGGGAACCCCGAACACCGGGGAGCTGTTTTTT. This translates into CASRKTFLAGTPNTGELFF.

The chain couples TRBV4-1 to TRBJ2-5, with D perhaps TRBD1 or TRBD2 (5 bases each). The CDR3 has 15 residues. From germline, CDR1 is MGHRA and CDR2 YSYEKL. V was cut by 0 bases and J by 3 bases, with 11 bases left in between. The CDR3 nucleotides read TGCGCCAGCAGCCAAGATCTGAGAGGGGAAGAGACCCAGTACTTC. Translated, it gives CASSQDLRGEETQYF.

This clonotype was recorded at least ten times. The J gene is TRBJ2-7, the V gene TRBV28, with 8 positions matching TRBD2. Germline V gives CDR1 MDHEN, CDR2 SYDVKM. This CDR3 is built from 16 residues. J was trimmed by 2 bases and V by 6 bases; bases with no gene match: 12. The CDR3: CASSFPGTRSAYEQYF. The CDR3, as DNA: TGTGCCAGCAGCTTTCCCGGGACTAGAAGTGCCTACGAGCAGTACTTC. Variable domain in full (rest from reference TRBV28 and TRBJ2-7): DVKVTQSSRYLVKRTGEKVFLECVQDMDHENMFWYRQDPGLGLRLIYFSYDVKMKEKGDIPEGYSVSREKKERFSLILESASTNQTSMYLCASSFPGTRSAYEQYFGPGTRLTVT.